The 21 T cell receptor beta chains in this list originate from one sample, sequenced in a study of monozygotic twins with cystic fibrosis. TCRdb keeps only in-frame clones here, not all; method: immunoSEQ multiplex PCR. The sample includes roughly 14,000 clones, 95% to 99% of them seen just once. Specimen: blood. The source of these receptors is a girl aged 2-10 years with cystic fibrosis.

This clone has only one observation. This sequence joins TRBV30 and TRBJ1-2, with TRBD1 identical over 11 bases. This CDR3 contains 17 residues. Germline-derived CDR1 and CDR2 are GTSNPN and SVGIG (reference sequence). The junction had 11 bases not matched to a gene; V was cut back by 4 bases and J by 1 base. CDR3 loop: CAWTDEDRGLFNYGYTF. CDR3 bases: TGTGCCTGGACCGACGAGGACAGGGGGCTCTTTAACTATGGCTACACCTTC.

V is TRBV5-1 and J is TRBJ2-1; TRBD1 aligns across 7 bases. The CDR3 covers 15 residues. Germline lookup yields CDR1 SGHRS and CDR2 YFSETQ. The junction had 5 bases not matched to a gene; V was cut back by 0 bases and J by 5 bases. CDR3 coding DNA: TGCGCCAGCAGCTTGGCCGGGACAGAAAACAATGAGCAGTTCTTC. It yields the protein CASSLAGTENNEQFF.

V and J are TRBV5-1 and TRBJ2-1; D uncertain. CDR1 and CDR2 from the germline V gene are SGHRS and YFSETQ. The CDR3 extends over 13 amino acids. V lost 0 bases and J 7 bases, leaving 8 bases between the germline ends. The CDR3 protein is CASSLAGPNEQFF. The CDR3 nucleotides read TGCGCCAGCAGCTTGGCAGGCCCGAATGAGCAGTTCTTC.

The chain employs TRBV19 and TRBJ1-5, with D possibly matching TRBD1 (5 bases). The germline gives CDR1 LNHDA, CDR2 SQIVND (reference sequence). This CDR3 region has 14 residues. V was cut by 5 bases and J by 5 bases, with 13 bases left in between. The CDR3 loop is CASSENRIYQPQHF. As DNA, the CDR3 is TGTGCCAGTAGTGAAAACAGGATCTATCAGCCCCAGCATTTT.

The V call is TRBV10-3, the J call TRBJ2-1; 12 bases align to TRBD1. The CDR3 runs 16 residues. Trimming cost V 5 bases and J 5 bases; bases outside gene matches: 7. The germline V gene encodes CDR1 ENHRY and CDR2 SYGVKD. CDR3 loop: CAISYAGTGGHNEQFF. CDR3 in DNA: TGTGCCATCAGTTATGCCGGGACAGGGGGCCACAATGAGCAGTTCTTC.

This sequence joins TRBV29-1 and TRBJ1-1, with no clear D. This CDR3 contains 10 residues. Germline V CDR1 and CDR2: SQVTM, ANQGSEA. The ends were cut back, 7 bases at V and 2 bases at J, with 5 bases in the middle. The CDR3 nucleotides are TGCAGCGCAGATAACACTGAAGCTTTCTTT. It yields the protein CSADNTEAFF.

This clone appeared a single time. The chain carries TRBV15 and TRBJ2-3, with no clear D. Per germline, CDR1 LNHNV and CDR2 YYDKDF (reference sequence). The CDR3 sequence is 13 residues long. Deletions cut 0 bases from V and 5 bases from J, with 6 bases between. The CDR3 spells CATSRDRKDTQYF. CDR3 bases: TGTGCCACCAGCAGAGATAGGAAAGATACGCAGTATTTT.

Written as DNA, the CDR3 is TGTGCCAGTAGTACAGACAGTGCGAACACTGAAGCTTTCTTT. Its translation: CASSTDSANTEAFF. V is TRBV19 and J is TRBJ1-1; a weak D match, TRBD1 (5 bases). Germline CDR1 and CDR2: LNHDA and SQIVND (reference sequence). This CDR3 has 14 residues. Trimming stripped 4 bases from V and 1 base from J, with 10 bases between.

The V call is TRBV14, the J call TRBJ1-1, with TRBD1 as a possible D gene (5 bases). Per the germline V gene, CDR1 is SGHDN and CDR2 is FVKESK. The CDR3 covers 13 residues. Trimming stripped 1 base from V and 7 bases from J, with 10 bases between. This CDR3 reads CASSQGDRDEAFF. Here the CDR3 DNA reads TGTGCCAGCAGCCAAGGTGACAGAGATGAAGCTTTCTTT.

CDR3 sequence reads: CAWSVPGTGYIYGYTF. In DNA, the CDR3 is TGTGCCTGGAGCGTACCTGGGACAGGGTATATCTATGGCTACACCTTC. This sequence joins TRBV30 and TRBJ1-2; the match to TRBD1 covers 9 bases. This CDR3 region has 16 residues. Germline CDR1 reads GTSNPN; CDR2 reads SVGIG (reference sequence). Unmatched junction bases numbered 12, after V lost 3 bases and J lost 4 bases. Looking up the rest from reference TRBV30 and TRBJ1-2 gives the full variable domain: SQTIHQWPATLVQPVGSPLSLECTVEGTSNPNLYWYRQAAGRGLQLLFYSVGIGQISSEVPQNLSASRPQDRQFILSSKKLLLSDSGFYLCAWSVPGTGYIYGYTFGSGTRLTVV.

The V and J genes are TRBV29-1 and TRBJ2-2, with D perhaps being TRBD1 or TRBD2 (6 bases each). The CDR3 has 15 residues. V dropped 1 base and J dropped 10 bases, with 19 bases sitting between them. Germline CDR1 is SQVTM and CDR2 is ANQGSEA. The CDR3 region has the DNA TGCAGCGTTGAAGTAGGGGGGACACAAGGAATGGAGCTGTTTTTT. It codes for CSVEVGGTQGMELFF.

The genes are TRBV5-1 and TRBJ2-4, with 11 positions matching TRBD2. V shed 1 base and J 7 bases; nucleotides not matched to a gene: 10. The CDR3 totals 17 residues. CDR1 SGHRS and CDR2 YFSETQ come from the germline V gene. The CDR3 coding sequence is TGCGCCAGCAGCTTGTCGGGACTAGCGGACCGGTCGAACATTCAGTACTTC. Residues: CASSLSGLADRSNIQYF.

This chain links TRBV5-8 with TRBJ2-7; D perhaps matches TRBD1 (5 bases). Germline CDR1 SGHTS, CDR2 YDEGEE. V lost 4 bases to trimming and J lost 2 bases, with 16 bases between them. The CDR3 is 15 amino acids. The chain's CDR3 is CASSTRASGPYEQYF. The CDR3 DNA reads TGTGCCAGCAGCACCAGGGCCTCGGGCCCCTACGAGCAGTACTTC.

In regard to this clone: The junction shows a germline mismatch at one end, possibly a read error. This sequence joins TRBV19 and TRBJ1-1, with D possibly being TRBD1 (5 bases). This CDR3 has 14 amino acids. From germline, CDR1 is LNHDA and CDR2 SQIVND (reference sequence). The CDR3, as DNA: TGTGCCAGTAGTATGATTCTGAATAGGGGTGATCTGCTCTTT. Its protein is CASSMILNRGDLLF. The full variable domain, with the rest looked up from reference TRBV19 and TRBJ1-1, is DGGITQSPKYLFRKEGQNVTLSCEQNLNHDAMYWYRQDPGQGLRLIYYSQIVNDFQKGDIAEGYSVSREKKESFPLTVTSAQKNPTAFYLCASSMILNRGDLLFGQGTRLTVV.

This chain links TRBV9 with TRBJ2-2; D remains ambiguous. CDR1 is SGDLS and CDR2 is YYNGEE in the germline V gene. The V gene lost 2 bases and the J gene lost 1 base, with 6 bases spanning the gap. This CDR3 spans 14 amino acids. The CDR3 spells CASSVWGNTGELFF. Here the CDR3 DNA reads TGTGCCAGCAGCGTGTGGGGGAACACCGGGGAGCTGTTTTTT.

The V and J genes are TRBV6-1 and TRBJ1-1; 7 nucleotides match TRBD1. Germline V lookup: CDR1 MNHNS, CDR2 SASEGT. Trimming at V came to 4 bases and at J to 0 bases, leaving 8 bases not matched to a gene. The CDR3 contains 16 residues. CDR3 protein: CASSGRQGTLNTEAFF. For the CDR3, the DNA is TGTGCCAGCAGTGGTCGACAGGGAACCTTGAACACTGAAGCTTTCTTT.

V and J are TRBV7-9 and TRBJ2-7; 8 bases agree with TRBD2. The CDR3 covers 16 residues. Germline V lookup: CDR1 SEHNR, CDR2 FQNEAQ (reference sequence). Germline trimming cut 0 bases from V and 4 bases from J; bases unmatched to any gene: 8. In DNA, the CDR3 is TGTGCCAGCAGCTTAGCGACTCCAGCGGGAGTTTACGAGCAGTACTTC. This gives the protein CASSLATPAGVYEQYF.

This chain joins TRBV4-1 and TRBJ2-7; 7 bases match TRBD1. V lost 1 base and J lost 3; bases outside the gene matches: 6. Germline CDR1 is MGHRA and CDR2 is YSYEKL. There are 15 residues in the CDR3. The CDR3 loop reads CASSQAGTEGYEQYF. The CDR3 DNA follows: TGCGCCAGCAGCCAAGCGGGGACAGAAGGCTACGAGCAGTACTTC.

V is TRBV10-1 and J is TRBJ2-7, with no clear D. This CDR3 is 11 amino acids long. CDR1 and CDR2 (germline): WNHNN, SYGVQD (reference sequence). Trimming cost V 7 bases and J 2 bases, with 6 bases left between them. In nucleotides, the CDR3 is TGCGCCAGCAAAAGGGCCTACGAGCAGTACTTC. Protein sequence: CASKRAYEQYF.

The chain couples TRBV4-1 to TRBJ2-1, with unresolved D. This CDR3 spans 16 amino acids. V dropped 2 bases and J dropped 4 bases, with 15 bases sitting between them. Germline CDR1 and CDR2: MGHRA and YSYEKL. CDR3 DNA sequence: TGCGCCAGCAGCCAACAAGACTTGACCCAATACAATGAGCAGTTCTTC. This gives the protein CASSQQDLTQYNEQFF.

This chain uses TRBV7-2 with TRBJ2-5, with 7 nucleotides matching TRBD1. CDR3 length: 14 residues. Germline trimming cut 3 bases from V and 3 bases from J; bases unmatched to any gene: 4. The V gene's germline CDR1 is SGHTA and CDR2 FQGNSA. CDR3 protein: CASSFNRGKETQYF. Here the CDR3 DNA reads TGTGCCAGCAGCTTTAACAGGGGAAAAGAGACCCAGTACTTC.